This TCR beta chain is from a study of shared clonotypes between healthy human individuals. Turning to the study itself: For every donor, three CD4 naive, three CD4 memory, two CD8 naive and one CD8 memory plates were used.

Measured with immunoSEQ multiplex PCR; TCRdb has only the in-frame clones, and not every one. The table shows about 2.4 million clones, with more than 85% occurring only once. Study-wide results and caveats: Sequencing depth was expected to affect clonotype sharing among donors. Since donors were few, the genetic and exposure-history diversity represented was limited. Estimated richness was generally greater in naive than memory subsets.

On this clone: Its specificity is unknown.

V gave up 6 bases and J gave up 5 bases, with 7 bases separating them. This CDR3 is 10 amino acids long. Germline V CDR1 and CDR2: DFQATT, SNEGSKA (reference sequence). The chain recombines TRBV20-1 with TRBJ2-5; D remains unclear. The TCR sequence derives from a man younger than 30 in good health. Some clones in this sample may be carry-over from other donors' samples. Material: naive CD4+ T cells from PBMCs. Indicated subset: CD45RA+ positively selected. CDR3 nucleotides: TGCAGTGCCCCCTTCGAGACCCAGTACTTC. Encoded protein: CSAPFETQYF.